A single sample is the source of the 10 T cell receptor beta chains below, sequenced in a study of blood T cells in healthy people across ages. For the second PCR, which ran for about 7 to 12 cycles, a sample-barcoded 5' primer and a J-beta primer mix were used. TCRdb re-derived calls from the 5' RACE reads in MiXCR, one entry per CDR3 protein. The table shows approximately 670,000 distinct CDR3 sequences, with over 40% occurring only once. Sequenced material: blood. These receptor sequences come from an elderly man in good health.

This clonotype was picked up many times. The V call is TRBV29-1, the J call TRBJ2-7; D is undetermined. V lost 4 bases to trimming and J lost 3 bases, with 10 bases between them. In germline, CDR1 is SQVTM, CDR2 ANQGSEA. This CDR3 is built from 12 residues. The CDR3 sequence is CSVAPNLYEQYF. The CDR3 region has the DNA TGCAGCGTTGCCCCTAACCTCTACGAGCAGTACTTC.

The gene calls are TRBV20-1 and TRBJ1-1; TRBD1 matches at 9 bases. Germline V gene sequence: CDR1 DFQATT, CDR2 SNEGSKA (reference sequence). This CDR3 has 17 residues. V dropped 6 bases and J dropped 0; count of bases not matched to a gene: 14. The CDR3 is CSAYGQGRGIMNTEAFF. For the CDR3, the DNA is TGCAGTGCCTATGGACAGGGGAGGGGAATTATGAACACTGAAGCTTTCTTT.

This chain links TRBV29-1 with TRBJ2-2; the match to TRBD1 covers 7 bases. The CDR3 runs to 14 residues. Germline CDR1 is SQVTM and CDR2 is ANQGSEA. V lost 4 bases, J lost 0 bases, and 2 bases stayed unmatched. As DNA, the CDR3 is TGCAGCGTTGGGCAGGGGGCGAACACCGGGGAGCTGTTTTTT. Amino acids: CSVGQGANTGELFF.

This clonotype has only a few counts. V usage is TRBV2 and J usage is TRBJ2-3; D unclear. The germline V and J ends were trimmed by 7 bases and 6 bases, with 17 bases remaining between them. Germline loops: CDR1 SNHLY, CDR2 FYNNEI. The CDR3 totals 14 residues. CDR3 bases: TGTGCCAGCATGAGCAAGAGAGTAGCTGATACGCAGTATTTT. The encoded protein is CASMSKRVADTQYF. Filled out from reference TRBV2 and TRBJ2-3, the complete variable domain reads EPEVTQTPSHQVTQMGQEVILRCVPISNHLYFYWYRQILGQKVEFLVSFYNNEISEKSEIFDDQFSVERPDGSNFTLKIRSTKLEDSAMYFCASMSKRVADTQYFGPGTRLTVL.

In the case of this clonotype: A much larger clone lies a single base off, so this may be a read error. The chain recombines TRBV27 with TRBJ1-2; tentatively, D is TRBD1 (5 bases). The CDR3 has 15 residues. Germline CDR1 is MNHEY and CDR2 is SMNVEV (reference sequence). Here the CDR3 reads CAGSSHGTTNYGYTF. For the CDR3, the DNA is TGTGCCGGCAGTTCACACGGGACCACTAACTATGGCTACACCTTC.

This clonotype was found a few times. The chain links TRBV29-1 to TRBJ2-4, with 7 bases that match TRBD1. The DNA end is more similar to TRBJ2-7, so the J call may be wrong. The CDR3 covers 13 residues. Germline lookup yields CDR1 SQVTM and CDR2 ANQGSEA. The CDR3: CSVEVQGTYEQYF. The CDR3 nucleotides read TGCAGCGTTGAAGTACAGGGGACCTACGAGCAGTACTTC.

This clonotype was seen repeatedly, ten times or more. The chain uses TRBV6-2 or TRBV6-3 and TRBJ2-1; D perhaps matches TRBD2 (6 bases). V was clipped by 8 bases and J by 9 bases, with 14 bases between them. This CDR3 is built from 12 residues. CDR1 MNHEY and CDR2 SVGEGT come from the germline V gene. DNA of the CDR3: TGTGCCAGCTCTAAAGAGGGAGGTGAGCAGTTCTTC. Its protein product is CASSKEGGEQFF.

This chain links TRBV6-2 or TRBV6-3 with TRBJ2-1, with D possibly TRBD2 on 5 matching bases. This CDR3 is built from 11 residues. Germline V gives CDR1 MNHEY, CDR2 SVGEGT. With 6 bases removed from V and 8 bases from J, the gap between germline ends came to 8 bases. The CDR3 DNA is TGTGCCAGCAGGGACTGGGATGAGCAGTTCTTC. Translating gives CASRDWDEQFF.

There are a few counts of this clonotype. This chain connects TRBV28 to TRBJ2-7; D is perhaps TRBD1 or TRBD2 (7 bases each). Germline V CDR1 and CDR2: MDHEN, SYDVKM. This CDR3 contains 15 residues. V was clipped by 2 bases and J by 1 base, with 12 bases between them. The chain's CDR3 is CASSLQGGGSYEQYF. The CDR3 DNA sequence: TGTGCCAGCAGTTTACAGGGGGGAGGGTCCTACGAGCAGTACTTC. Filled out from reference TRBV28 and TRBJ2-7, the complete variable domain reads DVKVTQSSRYLVKRTGEKVFLECVQDMDHENMFWYRQDPGLGLRLIYFSYDVKMKEKGDIPEGYSVSREKKERFSLILESASTNQTSMYLCASSLQGGGSYEQYFGPGTRLTVT.

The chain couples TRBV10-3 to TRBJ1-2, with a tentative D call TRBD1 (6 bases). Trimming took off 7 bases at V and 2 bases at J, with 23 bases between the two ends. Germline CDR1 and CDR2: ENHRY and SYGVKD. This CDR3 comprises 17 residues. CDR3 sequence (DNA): TGTGCCATCACCACGACAGGACCAGAGTTCGGGAACTATGGCTACACCTTC. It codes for CAITTTGPEFGNYGYTF.